Sequencing of this T cell receptor (beta chain) was carried out in a study of neurological immune-mediated disorders. Whole-study results and caveats: The study found no CDR3 amino acid sequences shared by expanded clones across subjects, suggesting private repertoires in all groups.

Serving as healthy controls were blood bank volunteers based in Maryland, USA. 2 million PBMCs stored at -80 C were the source of the unsorted libraries. This clonotype was seen repeatedly, ten times or more. Its antigen remains unidentified. Synthesis of cDNA used 5'RACE (with 10-nucleotide random UMIs). TCRdb processed the 5' RACE reads anew with MiXCR; each CDR3 protein has one entry. The sample records approximately 15,000 distinct CDR3 sequences, about a fifth being singletons. The CDR3 has 16 residues. The V end was cut by 0 bases, the J end by 1 base, with 12 bases between. Looked up from germline, CDR1 is SGDLS and CDR2 is YYNGEE.

The J gene is TRBJ2-3, the V gene TRBV9; D may match TRBD1 or TRBD2 (5 bases each). Sample: PBMCs. This receptor was taken from a middle-aged man in good health. CDR3 coding DNA: TGTGCCAGCAGCGTAGGAGGGGCGGGCGGCACAGATACGCAGTATTTT. Amino acids: CASSVGGAGGTDTQYF. The entire variable domain, with the rest obtained from reference TRBV9 and TRBJ2-3, is as follows: DSGVTQTPKHLITATGQRVTLRCSPRSGDLSVYWYQQSLDQGLQFLIQYYNGEERAKGNILERFSAQQFPDLHSELNLSSLELGDSALYFCASSVGGAGGTDTQYFGPGTRLTVL.